This T cell receptor (beta chain) was sequenced for a study of T cells expressing NK-cell markers. Germline CDR1 WNHNN, CDR2 SYGVQD (reference sequence). The CDR3 consists of 17 residues. TCRdb re-called the 5' RACE reads and catalogs CDR3 proteins one per entry, DNA excluded. This sample's table has 500,000 to 600,000 distinct CDR3 sequences. This chain uses TRBV10-1 with TRBJ2-3; the D call of TRBD1 rests on TCRdb alone, since no DNA is present to check it. Specimen: blood T cells: a sorted CD56 or NKG2C T cell subset, CD4+ or CD8+ T cells, or bulk PBMC T cells (not recorded which). The sequence came from a man younger than 35 in good health. CDR3: CASSGSRQGAITDTQYF.